This TCR beta chain was identified during a study of siplizumab effects on memory and regulatory T cells. Assaying covered 75,000 to 100,000 TCR templates per sample. The repertoire was sequenced with immunoSEQ multiplex PCR; TCRdb's copy has only in-frame clones and lacks some. The sample has 57,000 or so clones, 79% seen once. Trimming stripped 1 base from V and 7 bases from J, with 11 bases between. From germline, CDR1 is MNHNS and CDR2 SASEGT. This CDR3 has 14 residues. The V call is TRBV6-1, the J call TRBJ1-3; D uncertain. The sequence was obtained from a human donor in good health. The sequencing input was memory CD4+ T cells sorted from blood. The CDR3: CASSEGAVSNTIYF. The CDR3 DNA sequence: TGTGCCAGCAGTGAAGGGGCAGTTAGCAACACCATATATTTT.